This T cell receptor (beta chain) was retrieved from a study of blood T cell repertoires in COVID-19. As for the study in general: Sites in the United States, Italy and Spain provided acute and convalescent COVID-19 samples.

V was shortened by 8 bases and J by 2 bases, with 15 bases between the two germline ends. The CDR3 contains 15 residues. Germline lookup yields CDR1 LGHDT and CDR2 YNNKEL (reference sequence). Patients in Seattle were enrolled during active infection, then followed longitudinally. In the authors' workflow: The authors estimated nucleated cell counts from reference gene primer amplification. Clones were sequenced by immunoSEQ multiplex PCR, and TCRdb holds only the in-frame ones, with some missing. D and trimming were read from the DNA, whereas the V and J calls and clone size are those reported in that table. The sample consists of 150,000 to 250,000 clones, around 94% of them appearing once.

The clonotype originates from a man aged 25-45 years with COVID-19, enrolled during active disease. The rearrangement uses TRBV3-1 (or the pseudogene TRBV3-2) and TRBJ2-2; D perhaps matches TRBD2 (7 bases). Material: peripheral blood. As DNA, the CDR3 is TGTGCCAGCGCGACGGGGGGCCTAAACACCGGGGAGCTGTTTTTT. Residues: CASATGGLNTGELFF.